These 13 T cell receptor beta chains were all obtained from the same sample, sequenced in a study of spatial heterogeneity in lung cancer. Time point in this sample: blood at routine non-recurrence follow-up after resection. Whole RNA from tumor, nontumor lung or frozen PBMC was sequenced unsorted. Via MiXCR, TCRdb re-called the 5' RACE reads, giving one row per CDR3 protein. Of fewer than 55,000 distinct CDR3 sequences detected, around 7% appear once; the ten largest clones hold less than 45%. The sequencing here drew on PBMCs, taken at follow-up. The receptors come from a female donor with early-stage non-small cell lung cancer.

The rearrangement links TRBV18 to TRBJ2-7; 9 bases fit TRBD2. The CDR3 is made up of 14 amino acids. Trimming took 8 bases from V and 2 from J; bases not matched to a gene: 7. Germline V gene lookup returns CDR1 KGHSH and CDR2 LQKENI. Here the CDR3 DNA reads TGTGCCAGCCAATATAGCGGGGGCCCCTACGAGCAGTACTTC. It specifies CASQYSGGPYEQYF.

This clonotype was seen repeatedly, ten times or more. The CDR3 here is CATSDYGQPQHF. CDR3 coding DNA: TGTGCCACCAGTGATTACGGTCAGCCCCAGCATTTT. The chain has TRBV24-1 and TRBJ1-5, with D hard to call. The CDR3 sequence is 12 residues long. V was shortened by 2 bases and J by 6 bases, with 4 bases between the two germline ends. Germline V gene data show CDR1 as KGHDR and CDR2 as SFDVKD.

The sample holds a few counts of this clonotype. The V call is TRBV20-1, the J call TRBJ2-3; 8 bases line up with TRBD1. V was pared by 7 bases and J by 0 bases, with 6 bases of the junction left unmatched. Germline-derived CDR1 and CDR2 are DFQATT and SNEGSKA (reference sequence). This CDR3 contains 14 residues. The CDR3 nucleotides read TGCAGTGTTACCAGGGGGCCTAGCACAGATACGCAGTATTTT. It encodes CSVTRGPSTDTQYF.

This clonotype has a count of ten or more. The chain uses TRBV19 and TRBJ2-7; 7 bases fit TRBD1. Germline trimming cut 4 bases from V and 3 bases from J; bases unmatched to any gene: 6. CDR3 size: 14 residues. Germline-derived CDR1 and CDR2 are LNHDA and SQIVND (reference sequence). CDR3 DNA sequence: TGTGCCAGTAGTACCGGGACAGTTCTCTACGAGCAGTACTTC. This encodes CASSTGTVLYEQYF.

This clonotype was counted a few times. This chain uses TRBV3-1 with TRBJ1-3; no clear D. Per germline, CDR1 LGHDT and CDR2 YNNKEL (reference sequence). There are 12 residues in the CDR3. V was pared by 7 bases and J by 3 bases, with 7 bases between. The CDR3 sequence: CASNKFGNTIYF. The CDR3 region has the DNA TGTGCCAGCAATAAGTTTGGAAACACCATATATTTT.

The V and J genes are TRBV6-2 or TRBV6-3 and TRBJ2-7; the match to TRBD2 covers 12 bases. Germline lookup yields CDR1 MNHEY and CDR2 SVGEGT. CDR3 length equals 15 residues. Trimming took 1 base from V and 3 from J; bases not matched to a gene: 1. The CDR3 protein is CASSYLTSGGYEQYF. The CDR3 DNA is TGTGCCAGCAGTTACTTGACTAGCGGGGGCTACGAGCAGTACTTC.

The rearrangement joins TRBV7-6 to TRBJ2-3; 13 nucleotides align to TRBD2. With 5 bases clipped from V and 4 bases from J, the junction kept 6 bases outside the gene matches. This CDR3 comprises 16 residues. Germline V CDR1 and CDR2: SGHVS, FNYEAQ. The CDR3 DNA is TGTGCCAGCAGCCCAGGACTAGCGGGGGCGGCAGATACGCAGTATTTT. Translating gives CASSPGLAGAADTQYF.

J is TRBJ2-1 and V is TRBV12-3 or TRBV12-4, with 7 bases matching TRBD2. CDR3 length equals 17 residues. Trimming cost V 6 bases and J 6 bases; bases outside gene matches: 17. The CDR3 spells CASSPLFGLAELNEQFF. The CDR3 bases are TGTGCCAGCAGCCCGCTTTTCGGTCTAGCGGAGCTCAATGAGCAGTTCTTC.

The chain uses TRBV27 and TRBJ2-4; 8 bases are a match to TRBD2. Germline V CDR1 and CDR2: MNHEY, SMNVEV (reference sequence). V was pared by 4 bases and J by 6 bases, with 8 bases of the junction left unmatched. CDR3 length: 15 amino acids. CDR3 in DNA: TGTGCCAGCAGTTCCGGGCGGCTAGCGGGAAACATTCAGTACTTC. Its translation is CASSSGRLAGNIQYF.

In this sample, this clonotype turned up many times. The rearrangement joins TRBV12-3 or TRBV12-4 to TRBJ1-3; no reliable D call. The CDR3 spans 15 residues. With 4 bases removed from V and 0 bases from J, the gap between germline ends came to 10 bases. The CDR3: CASSSFLRSGNTIYF. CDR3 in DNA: TGTGCCAGCAGTTCTTTTCTCCGCTCTGGAAACACCATATATTTT.

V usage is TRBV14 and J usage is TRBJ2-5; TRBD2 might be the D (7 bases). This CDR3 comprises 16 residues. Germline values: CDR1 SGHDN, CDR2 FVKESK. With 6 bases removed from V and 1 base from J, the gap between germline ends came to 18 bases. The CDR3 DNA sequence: TGTGCCAGCAGTCAACTAGGCCGGGGGGCCCAAGAGACCCAGTACTTC. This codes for CASSQLGRGAQETQYF. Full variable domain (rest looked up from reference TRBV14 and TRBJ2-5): EAGVTQFPSHSVIEKGQTVTLRCDPISGHDNLYWYRRVMGKEIKFLLHFVKESKQDESGMPNNRFLAERTGGTYSTLKVQPAELEDSGVYFCASSQLGRGAQETQYFGPGTRLLVL.

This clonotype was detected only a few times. CDR3 nucleotides: TGTGCCAGCAGCGGGCGTCAGGGGCAGCCCCAGCATTTT. Translation gives CASSGRQGQPQHF. V usage is TRBV3-1 and J usage is TRBJ1-5; maybe TRBD1 (6 bases). The CDR3 sequence is 13 residues long. Germline V gene sequence: CDR1 LGHDT, CDR2 YNNKEL (reference sequence). Deletions cut 5 bases from V and 7 bases from J, with 12 bases between.

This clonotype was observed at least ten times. The DNA for the CDR3 is TGCGCCAGCAGCTCTGGGACTAGCGCCAAGGCAGATACGCAGTATTTT. Protein sequence: CASSSGTSAKADTQYF. The chain recombines TRBV5-1 with TRBJ2-3; 10 positions agree with TRBD2. Per germline, CDR1 SGHRS and CDR2 YFSETQ. The CDR3 has 16 amino acids. Germline trimming cut 3 bases from V and 4 bases from J; bases unmatched to any gene: 8. Full variable domain (missing parts from reference TRBV5-1 and TRBJ2-3): KAGVTQTPRYLIKTRGQQVTLSCSPISGHRSVSWYQQTPGQGLQFLFEYFSETQRNKGNFPGRFSGRQFSNSRSEMNVSTLELGDSALYLCASSSGTSAKADTQYFGPGTRLTVL.